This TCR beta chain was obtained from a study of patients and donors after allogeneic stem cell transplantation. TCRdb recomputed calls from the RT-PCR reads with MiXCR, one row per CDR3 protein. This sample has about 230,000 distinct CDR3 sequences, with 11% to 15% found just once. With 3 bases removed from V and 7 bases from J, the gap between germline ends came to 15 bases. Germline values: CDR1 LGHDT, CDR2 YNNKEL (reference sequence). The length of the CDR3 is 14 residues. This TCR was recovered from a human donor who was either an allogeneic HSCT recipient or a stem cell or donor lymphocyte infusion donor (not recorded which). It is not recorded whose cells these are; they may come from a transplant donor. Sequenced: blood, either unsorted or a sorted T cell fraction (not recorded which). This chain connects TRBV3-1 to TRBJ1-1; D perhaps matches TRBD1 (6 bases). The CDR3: CASSQKGRGGEAFF. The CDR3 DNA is TGTGCCAGCAGCCAGAAGGGTAGGGGGGGTGAAGCTTTCTTT.